This record looks at one T cell receptor beta chain sequence and its context. TCRdb's copy holds only in-frame clones and misses some; the assay was immunoSEQ multiplex PCR. Of about 9,200 clones detected, 85% to 90% appear once; the ten largest clones hold over 9%. These data originate in a study of blood T cell repertoires in COVID-19. The CDR3 totals 14 residues. Germline V gives CDR1 MNHEY, CDR2 SVGEGT. The trim removed 4 bases at V and 6 bases at J, leaving 3 bases unmatched. Sequences were obtained from peripheral blood. The rearrangement uses TRBV6-2 or TRBV6-3 and TRBJ1-5, with 10 bases lining up with TRBD1. The clonotype comes from a man in his 60s with acute or convalescent COVID-19. The CDR3: CASSSGQGGQPQHF. CDR3 in DNA: TGTGCCAGCAGTTCCGGACAGGGGGGTCAGCCCCAGCATTTT.